This entry lists 14 T cell receptor beta chains sequenced from one sample in a study of cytomegalovirus exposure and HLA in healthy donors. Sequenced by immunoSEQ multiplex PCR; TCRdb stores in-frame clones only, minus some. The sample consists of over 100,000 clones, 89% of them appearing once. The sample was PBMCs. The source is a man aged 25-40 years in good health and CMV-seronegative.

The V gene is TRBV10-1, the J gene TRBJ2-4; 9 positions agree with TRBD2. Germline V gene data show CDR1 as WNHNN and CDR2 as SYGVQD (reference sequence). V dropped 5 bases and J dropped 8; count of bases not matched to a gene: 7. The CDR3 length is 14 residues. CDR3 amino acids: CASSTFAGGDIQYF. CDR3 nucleotides: TGCGCCAGCAGTACCTTTGCGGGGGGGGACATTCAGTACTTC.

The chain combines TRBV27 with TRBJ1-1, with no clear D. Germline CDR1 MNHEY, CDR2 SMNVEV (reference sequence). The length of the CDR3 is 14 residues. Trimming took off 3 bases at V and 6 bases at J, with 14 bases between the two ends. DNA of the CDR3: TGTGCCAGCAGTTTTTCTCCGAGTAACGCTGAAGCTTTCTTT. Translation: CASSFSPSNAEAFF.

The chain carries TRBV5-8 and TRBJ2-5; D is unclear. Looked up from germline, CDR1 is SGHTS and CDR2 is YDEGEE. The CDR3 is 13 amino acids. With 1 base removed from V and 4 bases from J, the gap between germline ends came to 8 bases. The CDR3 coding sequence is TGTGCCAGCAGCTTGTTTATTCGAGAGACCCAGTACTTC. Its protein product is CASSLFIRETQYF.

This sequence joins TRBV4-1 and TRBJ1-1, with a tentative D call TRBD1 (6 bases). Trimming stripped 4 bases from V and 5 bases from J, with 32 bases between. Germline lookup yields CDR1 MGHRA and CDR2 YSYEKL. The length of the CDR3 is 20 residues. CDR3 protein: CASSRFSGTKSSGKRTEAFF. CDR3 DNA sequence: TGCGCCAGCAGCCGCTTCTCCGGGACAAAATCTTCGGGAAAACGGACTGAAGCTTTCTTT.

Written as DNA, the CDR3 is TGCGCCAGCAGCTTCACAGGGGATGAAGCTTTCTTT. Protein sequence: CASSFTGDEAFF. This chain joins TRBV5-1 and TRBJ1-1; 7 bases align to TRBD1. This CDR3 region has 12 residues. The germline gives CDR1 SGHRS, CDR2 YFSETQ. Trimming removed 2 bases from V and 7 bases from J; junction bases left unmatched: 2.

The chain links TRBV28 to TRBJ1-6, with D unresolved. Germline CDR1 MDHEN, CDR2 SYDVKM. V was pared by 2 bases and J by 5 bases, with 7 bases between. The CDR3 runs 14 residues. In DNA, the CDR3 is TGTGCCAGCAGTTTAGGACTCAATAATTCACCCCTCCACTTT. This encodes CASSLGLNNSPLHF.

This clone was found once. The V gene is TRBV5-4, the J gene TRBJ2-7; 8 bases line up with TRBD2. Unmatched junction bases numbered 7, after V lost 4 bases and J lost 4 bases. The V gene's germline CDR1 is SGHNT and CDR2 YYREEE (reference sequence). This CDR3 spans 14 amino acids. The CDR3 DNA reads TGTGCCAGCAGCCACGGGGGGGTGAGGTACGAGCAGTACTTC. Translation: CASSHGGVRYEQYF.

This sequence joins TRBV5-1 and TRBJ1-5; D unclear. V was clipped by 6 bases and J by 0 bases, with 13 bases between them. CDR1 is SGHRS and CDR2 is YFSETQ in the germline V gene. The CDR3 is 15 amino acids. CDR3 in DNA: TGCGCCAGCAAGCGGTGGTCAGATAGCAATCAGCCCCAGCATTTT. Translating it yields CASKRWSDSNQPQHF.

This clone has only a few counts. The rearrangement links TRBV19 to TRBJ1-5, with a tentative D call TRBD1 (5 bases). The germline V gene has CDR1 LNHDA and CDR2 SQIVND (reference sequence). With 4 bases removed from V and 6 bases from J, the gap between germline ends came to 13 bases. There are 14 residues in the CDR3. The CDR3 nucleotides are TGTGCCAGTAGTACCCAGGGATCGGGTCAGCCCCAGCATTTT. It yields the protein CASSTQGSGQPQHF.

This chain connects TRBV9 to TRBJ2-1, with D perhaps TRBD1 (5 bases). Germline assignment: CDR1 SGDLS and CDR2 YYNGEE. This CDR3 comprises 14 residues. V was cut by 3 bases and J by 2 bases, with 9 bases left in between. CDR3 region: CASSAGSAYNEQFF. CDR3 nucleotides: TGTGCCAGCAGCGCAGGGTCTGCCTACAATGAGCAGTTCTTC.

V and J are TRBV7-2 and TRBJ1-3, with TRBD1 as a possible D gene (6 bases). Germline V lookup: CDR1 SGHTA, CDR2 FQGNSA. V was cut by 2 bases and J by 6 bases, with 8 bases left in between. The length of the CDR3 is 13 residues. This CDR3 is CASSLQGSNTIYF. The CDR3 nucleotides are TGTGCCAGCAGCTTACAGGGGTCAAACACCATATATTTT.

This chain links TRBV29-1 with TRBJ1-5, with D possibly TRBD1 on 5 matching bases. Germline CDR1 reads SQVTM; CDR2 reads ANQGSEA. V lost 6 bases and J lost 2, with 14 bases in between. The length of the CDR3 is 14 residues. In nucleotides, the CDR3 is TGCAGCGTGGGGACTTCGGATCGCAATCAGCCCCAGCATTTT. Residues: CSVGTSDRNQPQHF.

CDR3 coding DNA: TGTGCCAGCAGCGTAGGAGGGCAGCCCTGGGATACGCAGTATTTT. This translates into CASSVGGQPWDTQYF. The chain is built from TRBV9 and TRBJ2-3; possible D gene TRBD2, 5 bases. CDR1 and CDR2 from the germline V gene are SGDLS and YYNGEE. This CDR3 contains 15 residues. The V gene lost 0 bases and the J gene lost 6 bases, with 14 bases spanning the gap. Full variable domain (rest looked up from reference TRBV9 and TRBJ2-3): DSGVTQTPKHLITATGQRVTLRCSPRSGDLSVYWYQQSLDQGLQFLIQYYNGEERAKGNILERFSAQQFPDLHSELNLSSLELGDSALYFCASSVGGQPWDTQYFGPGTRLTVL.

The chain recombines TRBV27 with TRBJ1-1; D might be TRBD1 (6 bases). The V and J ends lost 4 bases and 3 bases respectively, with 9 bases between them. The CDR3 extends over 13 amino acids. Germline V gives CDR1 MNHEY, CDR2 SMNVEV (reference sequence). CDR3 sequence (DNA): TGTGCCAGCAGTTGGGCAGGGGACACTGAAGCTTTCTTT. It codes for CASSWAGDTEAFF.